This T cell receptor (beta chain) is drawn from a study of CD8 T cells in ankylosing spondylitis. Points from the study as a whole: For ankylosing spondylitis blood, a TCR beta motif of several highly homologous variants appeared characteristic. Significantly higher representation of disease-linked clones was reported for matched ankylosing spondylitis synovial fluid.

Trimming removed 0 bases at V and 3 bases at J, with 10 bases between. CDR1 is SGDLS, CDR2 YYNGEE, per germline. The CDR3 has 15 residues. This clonotype was counted ten times or more. Its antigen is as yet unknown. Scientists made TCR beta libraries using quantitative 5'-RACE with molecular barcodes. TCRdb recomputed calls from the 5' RACE reads with MiXCR, one row per CDR3 protein. The table lists roughly 30,000 distinct CDR3 sequences, roughly 5.3% of them singletons. The sample was blood, either unsorted or a sorted T cell fraction (not recorded which). The chain joins TRBV9 to TRBJ1-5; D gene unclear. The sequence came from a female donor with ankylosing spondylitis or in good health (not recorded which). The CDR3 DNA reads as TGTGCCAGCAGCGTAGAGGGTGCCATCAATCAGCCCCAGCATTTT. This gives the protein CASSVEGAINQPQHF.